A selection of T cell receptor beta chains follows, all from one sample in a study of blood T cell repertoires in COVID-19. Sequencing used immunoSEQ multiplex PCR; TCRdb keeps in-frame clones, though not all of them. In the table there are a few hundred thousand clones, more than 80% of which are singletons. Sequencing was carried out using peripheral blood. All receptors come from a young woman with active or convalescent COVID-19. The CDR3 runs from the conserved cysteine through the conserved F or W. The D gene is left open where the match is weak. Size is omitted from some rows. Given values are once, few, many or a class for expanded clones.

j_call clone_size d_call v_call cdr3_aa cdr3_nt
TRBJ2-5 - TRBD1 TRBV7-2 CASSSPTGGKETQYF TGTGCCAGCAGCTCACCGACAGGGGGCAAAGAGACCCAGTACTTC
TRBJ1-6 - TRBD1 TRBV29-1 CSVRGQKPNSPLHF TGCAGCGTCAGGGGACAGAAACCTAATTCACCCCTCCACTTT
TRBJ2-7 once TRBD2 TRBV6-5 CASSSSGGSYEQYF TGTGCCAGCAGTTCTAGCGGGGGCTCCTACGAGCAGTACTTC
TRBJ2-6 once TRBD1 TRBV27 CASGRDRGRSGANVLTF TGTGCCAGCGGCCGGGACAGGGGGCGATCTGGGGCCAACGTCCTGACTTTC
TRBJ2-7 - TRBD2 TRBV4-1 CASSQDPRTSGLPYEQYF TGCGCCAGCAGCCAAGATCCGAGGACTAGCGGGCTTCCCTACGAGCAGTACTTC
TRBJ1-3 few - TRBV3-1/TRBV3-2 CASSQEGWGLGNTIYF TGTGCCAGCAGCCAAGAAGGGTGGGGACTCGGAAACACCATATATTTT
TRBJ2-4 - TRBD2 TRBV3-1/TRBV3-2 CASSHLGTSGVAKNIQYF TGTGCCAGCAGCCACCTCGGGACTAGCGGCGTAGCCAAAAACATTCAGTACTTC
TRBJ1-3 - - TRBV6-5 CASSQQDGGNTIYF TGTGCCAGCAGCCAACAGGACGGAGGAAACACCATATATTTT
TRBJ1-1 few - TRBV4-3 CASSQVWAEGNTEAFF TGCGCCAGCAGCCAAGTGTGGGCCGAGGGAAACACTGAAGCTTTCTTT
TRBJ2-2 few TRBD2 TRBV6-2/TRBV6-3 CASSPASGGLSRVFF TGTGCCAGCAGTCCCGCTAGCGGGGGGCTCTCCCGTGTGTTTTTT
TRBJ2-7 - - TRBV6-2/TRBV6-3 CASSRSGGISYEQYF TGTGCCAGCAGCCGATCAGGGGGGATATCCTACGAGCAGTACTTC
TRBJ1-2 - TRBD1 TRBV7-8 CASSPMMGQGHTF TGTGCCAGCAGCCCCATGATGGGACAGGGTCACACCTTC
TRBJ1-2 few - TRBV30 CAWSVGRSGRGYTF TGTGCCTGGAGTGTAGGGAGGTCAGGGAGGGGCTACACCTTC
TRBJ1-6 - - TRBV27 CASSFSGSPLHF TGTGCCAGCAGTTTTTCGGGTTCACCCCTCCACTTT
TRBJ2-5 - - TRBV10-2 CASRGDSKRVSPQYF TGCGCCAGCAGGGGGGACTCCAAGAGGGTCAGTCCCCAGTACTTC
TRBJ2-5 - TRBD2 TRBV5-4 CASNWGGTSGQETQYF TGTGCCAGCAACTGGGGGGGGACTAGCGGGCAAGAGACCCAGTACTTC
TRBJ2-4 - - TRBV14 CASSQAGNKNIQYF TGTGCCAGCAGCCAAGCAGGGAACAAAAACATTCAGTACTTC
TRBJ2-5 - - TRBV28 CASRIGGDQETQYF TGTGCCAGCAGGATAGGGGGGGACCAAGAGACCCAGTACTTC
TRBJ1-1 - - TRBV6-5 CASREGLEAFF TGTGCCAGCAGGGAGGGCTTGGAAGCTTTCTTT
TRBJ1-1 - - TRBV6-1 CASSEVRRAEAFF TGTGCCAGCAGTGAAGTAAGAAGAGCTGAAGCTTTCTTT
TRBJ1-1 - - TRBV4-1 CASSHADRSWDTEAFF TGCGCCAGCAGCCACGCTGACAGGTCTTGGGACACTGAAGCTTTCTTT
TRBJ2-3 - - TRBV21-1 CASISGGTDTQYF TGTGCCAGCATCTCAGGGGGCACAGATACGCAGTATTTT
TRBJ2-2 - TRBD1 TRBV9 CASSVSDRVTGELFF TGTGCCAGCAGCGTATCCGACAGGGTAACCGGGGAGCTGTTTTTT
TRBJ1-2 - - TRBV7-9 CASSARRDGGGGYTF TGTGCCAGCAGCGCCCGGCGGGACGGGGGTGGAGGCTACACCTTC
TRBJ1-6 - - TRBV7-2 CASSLDWQGHSPLHF TGTGCCAGCAGCTTAGATTGGCAGGGGCATTCACCCCTCCACTTT
TRBJ2-3 - TRBD2 TRBV6-1 CASSEAAGGSTDTQYF TGTGCCAGCAGTGAAGCGGCGGGGGGAAGCACAGATACGCAGTATTTT
TRBJ1-6 - TRBD1 TRBV27 CASSFRTGSSYNSPLHF TGTGCCAGCAGTTTCCGGACAGGAAGCTCCTATAATTCACCCCTCCACTTT
TRBJ1-2 - - TRBV5-1 CASKSEASLNYGYTF TGCGCCAGCAAAAGTGAAGCCTCTCTTAACTATGGCTACACCTTC
TRBJ1-5 - - TRBV7-2 CASSFSQGFNQPQHF TGTGCCAGCAGCTTCTCCCAGGGATTCAATCAGCCCCAGCATTTT
TRBJ2-2 - - TRBV19 CASSSPTGLGTGELFF TGTGCCAGTAGTTCACCCACAGGGTTGGGCACCGGGGAGCTGTTTTTT
TRBJ2-3 - TRBD2 TRBV3-1/TRBV3-2 CASSQELAGEPTDTQYF TGTGCCAGCAGCCAAGAACTAGCGGGGGAACCCACAGATACGCAGTATTTT
TRBJ1-2 once TRBD1 TRBV9 CASSVGAGGYGYTF TGTGCCAGCAGCGTAGGAGCAGGGGGATATGGCTACACCTTC
TRBJ1-5 - - TRBV2 CASSFRVGNQPQHF TGTGCCAGCAGTTTCAGGGTTGGGAATCAGCCCCAGCATTTT
TRBJ2-1 - TRBD2 TRBV28 CASSSLAAGGRGEQFF TGTGCCAGCAGCTCACTAGCGGCGGGGGGGCGCGGGGAGCAGTTCTTC
TRBJ2-7 - TRBD1 TRBV5-1 CASSRDAQGAYEQYF TGCGCCAGCAGTCGTGATGCACAGGGGGCCTACGAGCAGTACTTC
TRBJ1-2 - - TRBV2 CASSRSYGYTF TGTGCCAGCAGTCGTAGTTATGGCTACACCTTC
TRBJ1-6 - TRBD1 TRBV6-5 CASSRQGANNSPLHF TGTGCCAGCAGCCGACAGGGGGCAAATAATTCACCCCTCCACTTT
TRBJ1-1 - - TRBV6-6 CASKQVEAFF TGTGCCAGCAAACAGGTTGAAGCTTTCTTT
TRBJ1-4 few - TRBV5-1 CASSLDGGVDEKLFF TGCGCCAGCAGCTTGGACGGGGGAGTGGATGAAAAACTGTTTTTT
TRBJ1-4 - - TRBV19 CASSRTGPNEKLFF TGTGCCAGTAGTCGAACAGGGCCTAATGAAAAACTGTTTTTT
TRBJ1-2 - TRBD1 TRBV11-2 CASSFGTANYGYTF TGTGCCAGCAGCTTCGGGACAGCCAACTATGGCTACACCTTC
TRBJ2-7 - TRBD1 TRBV19 CASSSTGTGVYEQYF TGTGCCAGTAGCTCAACCGGGACAGGGGTGTACGAGCAGTACTTC
TRBJ1-1 - - TRBV4-3 CASSQDQGTEAFF TGCGCCAGCAGCCAAGATCAGGGGACTGAAGCTTTCTTT
TRBJ1-5 - - TRBV7-8 CASSLGGPSGGQPQHF TGTGCCAGCAGCTTAGGCGGCCCATCGGGGGGTCAGCCCCAGCATTTT
TRBJ2-1 - TRBD2 TRBV6-4 CASSVSSGVGNEQFF TGTGCCAGCAGTGTCTCTAGCGGGGTTGGGAATGAGCAGTTCTTC
TRBJ2-1 - TRBD2 TRBV4-1 CASSLLSGGTNEQFF TGCGCCAGCAGCCTTCTTAGCGGGGGGACCAATGAGCAGTTCTTC
TRBJ1-5 - - TRBV12-3/TRBV12-4 CASRGPVSQPQHF TGTGCCAGCAGGGGGCCCGTCAGTCAGCCCCAGCATTTT
TRBJ2-7 - - TRBV21-1 CASSKARGAGYEQYF TGTGCCAGCAGTAAAGCACGGGGGGCCGGTTACGAGCAGTACTTC
TRBJ1-4 - TRBD1 TRBV30 CAWNAFGTDAEKLFF TGTGCCTGGAACGCCTTCGGGACAGATGCGGAAAAACTGTTTTTT
TRBJ1-1 - - TRBV28 CASRKLGLNTEAFF TGTGCCAGCAGAAAGCTGGGGCTGAACACTGAAGCTTTCTTT
TRBJ2-7 - - TRBV6-1 CASSDPRDFAYEQYF TGTGCCAGCAGTGACCCCCGGGACTTTGCCTACGAGCAGTACTTC